Described below is a single TCR beta chain sequence and its context. No antigen is known for it. Following a 10-day culture, CD4+ T cells were purified. Vaccination of participants consisted of two doses of either the BNT162b2 or mRNA-1273 vaccine. The data originate from a study of vaccination effects on CD4 cells after COVID-19. Profiling relied on immunoSEQ multiplex PCR, and the TCRdb table lists in-frame clones only, not all of them. The sample consists of fewer than 75,000 clones, just under 80% of them appearing once. CDR3 length: 13 amino acids. CDR1 is PRHDT, CDR2 FYEKMQ, per germline (reference sequence). V gave up 3 bases and J gave up 2 bases, with 4 bases separating them.

Specimen: CD4+ T cells from PBMCs cultured without peptide, collected after COVID-19 vaccination. V and J are TRBV13 and TRBJ1-4, with D unresolved. The clonotype originates from a human donor who received a COVID-19 vaccine. CDR3: CASSFYTNEKLFF. CDR3 nucleotides: TGTGCCAGCAGCTTCTACACTAATGAAAAACTGTTTTTT.